The 23 T cell receptor beta chains below all came from one sample that was sequenced in a study of tumor-infiltrating lymphocytes in localized non-small cell lung cancer. The protocol was immunoSEQ multiplex PCR, while the TCRdb copy is restricted to in-frame clones and leaves out a portion. The sample includes about 7,400 clones, 77% seen only once; the top ten take roughly 5%. The sequencing input was uninvolved lung tissue not adjacent to the tumor. These receptors were obtained from a human donor with non-small cell lung cancer.

This chain joins TRBV30 and TRBJ1-5; D unclear. Trimming removed 1 base at V and 0 bases at J, with 10 bases between. The germline gives CDR1 GTSNPN, CDR2 SVGIG (reference sequence). This CDR3 has 15 residues. CDR3 in DNA: TGTGCCTGGAGTGAGGGTACTAATAGCAATCAGCCCCAGCATTTT. Protein sequence: CAWSEGTNSNQPQHF.

This chain uses TRBV19 with TRBJ2-5; D might be TRBD2 (6 bases). The V and J ends lost 3 bases and 7 bases respectively, with 9 bases between them. The CDR3 sequence is 12 residues long. The germline CDR1 and CDR2 sequences are LNHDA and SQIVND (reference sequence). This CDR3 is CASSIQGGTQYF. CDR3 DNA sequence: TGTGCCAGTAGTATCCAGGGAGGGACCCAGTACTTC.

The chain uses TRBV7-9 and TRBJ1-5, with a tentative D call TRBD1 (5 bases). CDR3 length: 14 residues. Between the trimmed V and J ends, which lost 3 bases and 1 base, there was a span of 7 bases. Germline CDR1 SEHNR, CDR2 FQNEAQ (reference sequence). CDR3 amino acids: CASSFEGSNQPQHF. CDR3 DNA sequence: TGTGCCAGCAGCTTCGAGGGGAGCAATCAGCCCCAGCATTTT.

This chain connects TRBV5-1 to TRBJ2-3; a possible D gene is TRBD1 (6 bases). The germline CDR1 and CDR2 sequences are SGHRS and YFSETQ. The CDR3 extends over 13 amino acids. V was trimmed by 2 bases and J by 5 bases, leaving 9 bases between them. This chain's CDR3 is CASSFPDRDTQYF. CDR3 nucleotide sequence: TGCGCCAGCAGCTTCCCGGACAGAGATACGCAGTATTTT. Supplemented by reference TRBV5-1 and TRBJ2-3, the full variable domain reads KAGVTQTPRYLIKTRGQQVTLSCSPISGHRSVSWYQQTPGQGLQFLFEYFSETQRNKGNFPGRFSGRQFSNSRSEMNVSTLELGDSALYLCASSFPDRDTQYFGPGTRLTVL.

The rearrangement joins TRBV10-3 to TRBJ2-3; D remains unclear. The V gene's germline CDR1 is ENHRY and CDR2 SYGVKD. CDR3 size: 12 residues. The V gene lost 3 bases and the J gene lost 2 bases, with 3 bases spanning the gap. CDR3 loop: CAISDNTDTQYF. In nucleotides, the CDR3 is TGTGCCATCAGTGATAACACAGATACGCAGTATTTT.

The chain combines TRBV19 with TRBJ1-5; no reliable D call. This CDR3 comprises 12 residues. Germline V gene lookup returns CDR1 LNHDA and CDR2 SQIVND (reference sequence). V lost 3 bases and J lost 9, with 9 bases in between. CDR3 residues: CASSITVSPQHF. The CDR3 DNA reads TGTGCCAGTAGTATCACGGTTTCGCCCCAGCATTTT.

The V call is TRBV7-3, the J call TRBJ2-7; weak D call: TRBD2 (6 bases). V lost 5 bases and J 1 base, leaving 9 bases between the germline ends. The germline V gene encodes CDR1 SGHTA and CDR2 FQGTGA. CDR3 length: 13 residues. This CDR3 is CASSPEGSYEQYF. CDR3 nucleotides: TGTGCCAGCAGCCCGGAGGGATCCTACGAGCAGTACTTC.

The gene calls are TRBV4-1 and TRBJ1-2, with D possibly matching TRBD1 (6 bases). Germline V lookup: CDR1 MGHRA, CDR2 YSYEKL. The ends were cut back, 0 bases at V and 1 base at J, with 15 bases in the middle. The CDR3 extends over 17 amino acids. CDR3 loop: CASSQDRGGGDNYGYTF. The CDR3 DNA reads TGCGCCAGCAGCCAAGACAGGGGTGGGGGGGATAACTATGGCTACACCTTC.

The chain carries TRBV7-3 and TRBJ2-2; D is unclear. Germline V lookup: CDR1 SGHTA, CDR2 FQGTGA. With 4 bases removed from V and 3 bases from J, the gap between germline ends came to 9 bases. The CDR3 totals 14 residues. The CDR3 DNA reads TGTGCCAGCAGCTCCAGTCGTTACACCGGGGAGCTGTTTTTT. Encoded protein: CASSSSRYTGELFF.

The rearrangement uses TRBV9 and TRBJ2-2; D call uncertain. The CDR3 length is 16 residues. V was pared by 2 bases and J by 0 bases, with 11 bases between. CDR1 and CDR2 from the germline V gene are SGDLS and YYNGEE. This CDR3 reads CASSVGGGPNTGELFF. The DNA for the CDR3 is TGTGCCAGCAGCGTTGGTGGTGGACCGAACACCGGGGAGCTGTTTTTT.

The rearrangement links TRBV7-9 to TRBJ2-3; no definite D call. Trimming took 1 base from V and 0 from J, leaving 5 bases between them. CDR3 length: 14 residues. Germline V gives CDR1 SEHNR, CDR2 FQNEAQ (reference sequence). The CDR3 DNA follows: TGTGCCAGCAGCTTAGGAATAAGCACAGATACGCAGTATTTT. This translates into CASSLGISTDTQYF.

The rearrangement joins TRBV30 to TRBJ1-2; D is unresolved. V lost 3 bases and J lost 8, with 10 bases in between. Germline V gene lookup returns CDR1 GTSNPN and CDR2 SVGIG (reference sequence). The CDR3 runs to 11 residues. CDR3: CAWSEVGGYTF. The DNA of the CDR3 is TGTGCCTGGAGCGAGGTTGGAGGCTACACCTTC.

The chain combines TRBV15 with TRBJ1-1; unclear D gene. CDR1 and CDR2 (germline): LNHNV, YYDKDF (reference sequence). V lost 9 bases to trimming and J lost 3 bases, with 14 bases between them. This CDR3 has 13 residues. CDR3 loop: CATGIGRDTEAFF. CDR3 DNA: TGTGCCACTGGGATCGGTCGTGACACTGAAGCTTTCTTT.

This chain connects TRBV7-2 to TRBJ2-7; 11 bases agree with TRBD1. The CDR3 spans 15 residues. Germline V gene lookup returns CDR1 SGHTA and CDR2 FQGNSA. J lost 7 bases, V lost 6 bases, and 11 bases had no gene match. The DNA for the CDR3 is TGTGCCAGCAGGAGGCCCGGACAGGGGGCGCGTGAGCAGTACTTC. It codes for CASRRPGQGAREQYF. The variable domain in full, with the rest retrieved from reference TRBV7-2 and TRBJ2-7, is GAGVSQSPSNKVTEKGKDVELRCDPISGHTALYWYRQSLGQGLEFLIYFQGNSAPDKSGLPSDRFSAERTGGSVSTLTIQRTQQEDSAVYLCASRRPGQGAREQYFGPGTRLTVT.

The rearrangement uses TRBV19 and TRBJ1-4; D may be TRBD1 (6 bases). Germline CDR1 and CDR2: LNHDA and SQIVND (reference sequence). The CDR3 totals 14 residues. Trimming shortened V by 5 bases and J by 10 bases, and 17 bases separated the two germline ends. The CDR3 loop is CASSEQGRFGKLFF. The DNA for the CDR3 is TGTGCCAGTAGTGAACAGGGACGTTTCGGAAAACTGTTTTTT.

DNA for the CDR3: TGTGCCACCAGCAGAGATCTTGTTGACGCTCTCAGCACCTTC. Translated, it gives CATSRDLVDALSTF. V gene TRBV15 combines with J gene TRBJ1-2, with unresolved D. Germline values: CDR1 LNHNV, CDR2 YYDKDF (reference sequence). The CDR3 totals 14 residues. Trimming removed 0 bases at V and 13 bases at J, with 18 bases between. Based on the CDR3 plus reference TRBV15 and TRBJ1-2, the full variable domain is DAMVIQNPRYQVTQFGKPVTLSCSQTLNHNVMYWYQQKSSQAPKLLFHYYDKDFNNEADTPDNFQSRRPNTSFCFLDIRSPGLGDTAMYLCATSRDLVDALSTFGSGTRLTVV.

Worth noting for this clone: The same CDR3 can be traced to other DNA sequences in this sample. The rearrangement joins TRBV5-1 to TRBJ2-2, with TRBD2 as a possible D gene (5 bases). The germline CDR1 and CDR2 sequences are SGHRS and YFSETQ. The ends were cut back, 2 bases at V and 2 bases at J, with 10 bases in the middle. CDR3 length equals 15 residues. For the CDR3, the DNA is TGCGCCAGCAGCTTTGACGGGGTAAACACCGGGGAGCTGTTTTTT. As protein: CASSFDGVNTGELFF.

The gene calls are TRBV7-9 and TRBJ2-1; D is uncertain. V was cut by 2 bases and J by 3 bases, with 11 bases left in between. The CDR3 has 15 residues. In germline, CDR1 is SEHNR, CDR2 FQNEAQ (reference sequence). In DNA form, the CDR3 reads TGTGCCAGCAGCTTAAGAACTGGGGACTACAATGAGCAGTTCTTC. Translated, it gives CASSLRTGDYNEQFF.

The chain couples TRBV10-3 to TRBJ1-3; D unresolved. Per germline, CDR1 ENHRY and CDR2 SYGVKD. This CDR3 spans 15 amino acids. The ends were cut back, 3 bases at V and 2 bases at J, with 11 bases in the middle. CDR3 sequence reads: CAISDSTKAGNTIYF. The CDR3, as DNA: TGTGCCATCAGTGATAGTACAAAGGCTGGAAACACCATATATTTT.

The chain uses TRBV14 and TRBJ2-1; 11 bases match TRBD1. CDR3 size: 16 residues. Trimming took 3 bases from V and 10 from J; bases not matched to a gene: 11. The germline CDR1 and CDR2 sequences are SGHDN and FVKESK. This chain's CDR3 is CASSHHPGQGAIEQFF. CDR3 sequence (DNA): TGTGCCAGCAGCCACCACCCCGGACAGGGGGCAATCGAGCAGTTCTTC. The full variable domain, its missing parts supplied by reference TRBV14 and TRBJ2-1, is EAGVTQFPSHSVIEKGQTVTLRCDPISGHDNLYWYRRVMGKEIKFLLHFVKESKQDESGMPNNRFLAERTGGTYSTLKVQPAELEDSGVYFCASSHHPGQGAIEQFFGPGTRLTVL.

The genes are TRBV29-1 and TRBJ1-1; D is perhaps TRBD1 (6 bases). Trimming stripped 4 bases from V and 0 bases from J, with 12 bases between. The CDR3 extends over 14 amino acids. Germline assignment: CDR1 SQVTM and CDR2 ANQGSEA. CDR3 sequence (DNA): TGCAGCGTTGCCCCGGGACAAATGAACACTGAAGCTTTCTTT. This codes for CSVAPGQMNTEAFF.

This clone was counted once. This rearrangement joins TRBV27 to TRBJ1-5, with 8 bases identical to TRBD1. Germline trimming cut 6 bases from V and 0 bases from J; bases unmatched to any gene: 7. Germline-derived CDR1 and CDR2 are MNHEY and SMNVEV (reference sequence). The CDR3 is 16 residues long. The CDR3 protein is CASRSTGVDSNQPQHF. For the CDR3, the DNA is TGTGCCAGCAGGTCGACAGGGGTGGATAGCAATCAGCCCCAGCATTTT.

V gene TRBV28 combines with J gene TRBJ2-7; D is perhaps TRBD1 or TRBD2 (6 bases each). The V end was cut by 3 bases, the J end by 3 bases, with 15 bases between. This CDR3 is 15 amino acids long. Germline loops: CDR1 MDHEN, CDR2 SYDVKM. CDR3 nucleotides: TGTGCCAGCAGTTTCACAGGGACTGTCATCTACGAGCAGTACTTC. Protein: CASSFTGTVIYEQYF.